This T cell receptor (beta chain) came from a study of shared clonotypes between healthy human individuals. Turning to the study itself: A donor's plate count was three for CD4 naive and three for CD4 memory; CD8 naive had two and CD8 memory one.

The CDR3 loop spans 15 amino acids. V was cut by 3 bases and J by 2 bases, with 11 bases left in between. Looked up from germline, CDR1 is LGHNT and CDR2 is FRNRAP. Original methodology: From ImmunoSEQ came sequences covering only the junction and carrying no quality scores, so filtering differed. Only in-frame clones appear in the TCRdb table, and some are missing; sequencing was by immunoSEQ multiplex PCR. V and J calls and clone size follow that table, whereas D and trimming were derived from the DNA. Here the sample spans roughly 2.4 million clones, almost 96% being singletons. CD4+ cells underwent separation, giving CD45RA+ naive and CD45RA-negative memory subsets.

This chain uses TRBV12-5 with TRBJ2-1; the D gene is possibly TRBD1 (6 bases). This sequence was found in a man between 18 and 29 years old in good health. Sample: naive CD4+ T cells sorted from blood. Subset denoted: CD45RA+ positively selected. The CDR3 protein is CASGFGTLAYNEQFF. In DNA form, the CDR3 reads TGTGCTAGTGGTTTCGGGACACTCGCCTACAATGAGCAGTTCTTC.